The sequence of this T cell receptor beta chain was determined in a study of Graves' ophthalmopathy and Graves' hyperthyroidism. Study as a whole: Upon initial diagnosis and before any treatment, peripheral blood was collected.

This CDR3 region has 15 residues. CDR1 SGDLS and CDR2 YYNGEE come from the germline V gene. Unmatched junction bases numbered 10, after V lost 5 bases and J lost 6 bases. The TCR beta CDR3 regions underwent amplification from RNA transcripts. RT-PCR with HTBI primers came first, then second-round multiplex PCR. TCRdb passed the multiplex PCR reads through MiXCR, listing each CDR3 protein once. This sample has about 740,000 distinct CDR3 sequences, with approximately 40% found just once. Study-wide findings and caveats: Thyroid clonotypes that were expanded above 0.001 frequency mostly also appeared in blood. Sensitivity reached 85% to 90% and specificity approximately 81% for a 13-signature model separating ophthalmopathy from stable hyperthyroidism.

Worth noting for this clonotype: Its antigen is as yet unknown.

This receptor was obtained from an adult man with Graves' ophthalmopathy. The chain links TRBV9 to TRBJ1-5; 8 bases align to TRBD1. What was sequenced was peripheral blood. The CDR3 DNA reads TGTGCCAGCAGTCGCACGGGGACAGGAGGTCAGCCCCAGCATTTT. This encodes CASSRTGTGGQPQHF.